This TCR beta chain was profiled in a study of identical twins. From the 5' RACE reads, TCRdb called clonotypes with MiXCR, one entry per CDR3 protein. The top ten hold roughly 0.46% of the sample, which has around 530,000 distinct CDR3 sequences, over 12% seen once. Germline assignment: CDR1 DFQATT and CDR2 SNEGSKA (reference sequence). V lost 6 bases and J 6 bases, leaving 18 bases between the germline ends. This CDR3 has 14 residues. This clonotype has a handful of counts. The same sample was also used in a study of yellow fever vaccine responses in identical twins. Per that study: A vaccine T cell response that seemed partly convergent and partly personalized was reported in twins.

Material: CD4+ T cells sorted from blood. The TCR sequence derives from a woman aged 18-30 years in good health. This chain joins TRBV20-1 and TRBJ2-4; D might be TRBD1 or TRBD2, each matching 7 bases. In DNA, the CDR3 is TGCAGTGCCCCAGGGGGGTGGGAGGGAAACATTCAGTACTTC. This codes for CSAPGGWEGNIQYF.